Following are 2 T cell receptor beta chains from one sample sequenced in a study of neurological immune-mediated disorders. A single record per CDR3 protein comes from TCRdb applying MiXCR to the 5' RACE reads. The data hold 50,000 to 85,000 distinct CDR3 sequences, with less than 5.5% observed a single time. Specimen: PBMCs. All receptors come from a woman between 25 and 40 years old with multiple sclerosis.

This clonotype has only a few counts. A single base separates this from a much larger clone, so it may be a read error. This sequence joins TRBV10-3 and TRBJ2-7; D call uncertain. The CDR3 is made up of 13 amino acids. Germline lookup yields CDR1 ENHRY and CDR2 SYGVKD. V lost 3 bases, J lost 7 bases, and 13 bases lay in between. CDR3 bases: TGTGCCATCAGTGACAGGCGATGGGAAGAGCAGTACTTC. As protein: CAISDRRWEEQYF.

This clonotype was observed many times. The rearrangement links TRBV20-1 to TRBJ1-2, with a tentative D call TRBD1 (6 bases). CDR1 and CDR2 (germline): DFQATT, SNEGSKA (reference sequence). The CDR3 sequence is 13 residues long. Deletions cut 1 base from V and 6 bases from J, with 12 bases between. CDR3 nucleotide sequence: TGCAGTGCTAGAGTGGACAGTGTAAATGGCTACACCTTC. Its protein is CSARVDSVNGYTF.